Listed below are T cell receptor beta chains from one sample, sequenced in a study of CD8 T cells in ankylosing spondylitis. TCRdb used MiXCR to reprocess the 5' RACE reads, holding one entry per CDR3 protein. The table has approximately 500,000 distinct CDR3 sequences, 10% to 15% seen once. Material for sequencing was blood, either unsorted or a sorted T cell fraction (not recorded which). These receptors all come from a male donor with ankylosing spondylitis. CDR3s include the opening cysteine and the closing phenylalanine or tryptophan. Each record gives: J gene, V gene, CDR3 protein.

TRBJ1-1	TRBV12-3/TRBV12-4	CASSPNMNTEAFF
TRBJ2-1	TRBV7-2	CASSAGLAAPYNEQFF
TRBJ2-3	TRBV5-1	CASSFPSRGTDTQYF
TRBJ1-1	TRBV5-1	CATRGPDSEAFF
TRBJ1-5	TRBV10-3	CAISESPRNRDQPQHF
TRBJ1-1	TRBV19	CASRGLPRTEAFF
TRBJ1-1	TRBV5-1	CASSLRTGVNTEAFF
TRBJ1-1	TRBV12-5	CASGYGAPGTEAFF
TRBJ1-3	TRBV20-1	CSARDNRRNTIYF
TRBJ1-1	TRBV7-9	CASNEGTEAFF
TRBJ2-5	TRBV12-3/TRBV12-4	CASSLNRGETQYF
TRBJ2-1	TRBV3-1	CASSPLATVGDEQFF
TRBJ2-1	TRBV20-1	CSASSGTYPYNEQFF
TRBJ2-5	TRBV12-3/TRBV12-4	CASSPGLETQYF
TRBJ2-2	TRBV7-9	CASSFPTGVNTGELFF
TRBJ2-5	TRBV2	CASSLQGTQETQYF
TRBJ1-2	TRBV24-1	CATSDHHRGGTYGYTF
TRBJ2-3	TRBV4-1	CASSQTGLVTDTQYF
TRBJ2-3	TRBV11-2	CASSSQWDRVTDTQYF
TRBJ2-3	TRBV24-1	CATSGSRDTSTDTQYF
TRBJ2-7	TRBV27	CASRVAGAPYEQYF
TRBJ2-3	TRBV20-1	CSASLEGYTDTQYF